These T cell receptor beta chains were read from a single sample in a study of blood T cell repertoires in COVID-19. TCRdb keeps only in-frame clones here, not all; method: immunoSEQ multiplex PCR. The sample lists more than 250,000 clones, roughly 91% occurring once. Sequencing was done on a sample of peripheral blood. These receptors were taken from a man in his fifties or sixties with active or convalescent COVID-19. Each CDR3 is given with its conserved first and last residue. Fields, in order: clone size, D gene, J gene, V gene, CDR3 protein, CDR3 DNA. D genes are given only for firm matches. For some rows the clone size is stated as once, few or many, or as a class when expanded; others skip it.

NA | TRBD2 | TRBJ2-1 | TRBV4-2 | CASSQDARGVDEQFF | TGTGCCAGCAGCCAAGATGCACGGGGGGTCGATGAGCAGTTCTTC
NA | NA | TRBJ1-6 | TRBV27 | CASSDSGSYNSPLHF | TGTGCCAGCAGCGATTCAGGCTCCTATAATTCACCCCTCCACTTT
NA | TRBD2 | TRBJ2-7 | TRBV6-5 | CASSYSGGGTEQYF | TGTGCCAGCAGTTACTCTGGGGGGGGAACCGAGCAGTACTTC
NA | NA | TRBJ2-6 | TRBV24-1 | CATAQTGANVLTF | TGTGCCACCGCCCAGACTGGGGCCAACGTCCTGACTTTC
NA | NA | TRBJ1-1 | TRBV18 | CASSQSQSGGTEAFF | TGTGCCAGCTCACAGTCCCAATCCGGGGGCACTGAAGCTTTCTTT
NA | NA | TRBJ1-2 | TRBV19 | CASIRGGGHYGYTF | TGTGCCAGTATCCGAGGGGGGGGACACTATGGCTACACCTTC
NA | NA | TRBJ2-1 | TRBV9 | CASSVWGDSYNEQFF | TGTGCCAGCAGCGTATGGGGGGACTCCTACAATGAGCAGTTCTTC
once | NA | TRBJ1-3 | TRBV19 | CASSRKPPGGYSGNTIYF | TGTGCCAGTAGTAGAAAGCCCCCAGGAGGATACTCTGGAAACACCATATATTTT
few | TRBD1 | TRBJ1-5 | TRBV5-1 | CASSAGGGNQPQHF | TGCGCCAGCAGTGCAGGGGGAGGCAATCAGCCCCAGCATTTT
NA | NA | TRBJ1-1 | TRBV5-4 | CASTLKGYTGNTEAFF | TGTGCCAGCACCTTGAAAGGGTACACAGGGAACACTGAAGCTTTCTTT
NA | TRBD1 | TRBJ1-1 | TRBV5-5 | CASSLLGQGTEAFF | TGTGCCAGCAGCTTGTTGGGACAGGGGACTGAAGCTTTCTTT
NA | NA | TRBJ1-1 | TRBV30 | CAWSHQEGTEAFF | TGTGCCTGGAGTCACCAAGAGGGCACTGAAGCTTTCTTT
NA | NA | TRBJ1-1 | TRBV20-1 | CSARGLTEAFF | TGCAGTGCTAGAGGTCTCACTGAAGCTTTCTTT
once | TRBD2 | TRBJ2-3 | TRBV5-1 | CASSLGTSGSLGTDTQYF | TGCGCCAGCAGCTTGGGGACTAGCGGGAGTCTGGGTACAGATACGCAGTATTTT
NA | NA | TRBJ2-2 | TRBV9 | CASSEPLGLYGGELFF | TGTGCCAGCAGCGAGCCCCTCGGACTATACGGCGGGGAGCTGTTTTTT
NA | TRBD1 | TRBJ2-2 | TRBV7-6 | CASSLGQGGTGELFF | TGTGCCAGCAGCCTGGGACAGGGGGGCACCGGGGAGCTGTTTTTT
once | TRBD1 | TRBJ2-5 | TRBV29-1 | CSVLRQGQETQYF | TGCAGCGTCCTGAGACAGGGCCAAGAGACCCAGTACTTC
NA | NA | TRBJ2-7 | TRBV6-6 | CASSVEVGITYEQYF | TGTGCCAGCAGTGTGGAGGTCGGAATCACGTACGAGCAGTACTTC
NA | NA | TRBJ2-6 | TRBV7-2 | CAITAYSGANVLTF | TGTGCCATCACAGCTTACTCTGGGGCCAACGTCCTGACTTTC
NA | TRBD2 | TRBJ2-1 | TRBV4-1 | CASVMTAGTSGRGEQFF | TGCGCCAGCGTGATGACAGCCGGGACTAGCGGGAGAGGGGAGCAGTTCTTC
NA | TRBD1 | TRBJ1-2 | TRBV4-1 | CASSQATGTGTPYGYTF | TGCGCCAGCAGCCAGGCTACGGGGACAGGGACTCCCTATGGCTACACCTTC
NA | TRBD1 | TRBJ1-2 | TRBV27 | CASRSRDRSMGTGGYTF | TGTGCCAGCAGATCACGGGACAGGTCTATGGGGACGGGAGGCTACACCTTC
NA | TRBD1 | TRBJ1-5 | TRBV19 | CASSWDSYSNQPQHF | TGTGCCAGTAGTTGGGACAGTTATAGCAATCAGCCCCAGCATTTT
NA | TRBD1 | TRBJ1-6 | TRBV28 | CAYGQADSSPLHF | TGTGCCTACGGACAGGCGGACAGCTCACCCCTCCACTTT
NA | NA | TRBJ2-3 | TRBV27 | CASSRPGTPITDTQYF | TGTGCCAGCAGTCGACCCGGGACACCCATCACAGATACGCAGTATTTT